These 18 T cell receptor beta chains were sequenced from one sample in a study of T cells of healthy individuals. One entry per CDR3 protein results from TCRdb running MiXCR on the 5' RACE reads. There are around 98,000 distinct CDR3 sequences in the sample; approximately 15% occur only once, and around 6.4% lies in the top ten. The receptors shown here come from a human donor in good health.

Notes on this clonotype: A read error is possible here, since a much larger clone lies one base away. The rearrangement uses TRBV20-1 and TRBJ1-5; no firm D call. The CDR3 consists of 15 residues. The germline CDR1 and CDR2 sequences are DFQATT and SNEGSKA (reference sequence). Trimming removed 6 bases at V and 5 bases at J, with 20 bases between. The CDR3 coding sequence is TGCAGTGCCATCCCTACAATGCTGAGGCATCAGCCCCAGCATTTT. Translated: CSAIPTMLRHQPQHF.

V and J are TRBV6-2 or TRBV6-3 and TRBJ1-2; D uncertain. The V gene lost 5 bases and the J gene lost 3 bases, with 7 bases spanning the gap. Per the germline V gene, CDR1 is MNHEY and CDR2 is SVGEGT. The CDR3 sequence is 12 residues long. The CDR3 sequence: CASSNSHYGYTF. In nucleotides, the CDR3 is TGTGCCAGCAGTAACAGTCACTATGGCTACACCTTC.

The table lists this clonotype with a few counts. The V gene is TRBV3-1, the J gene TRBJ1-2; a possible D gene is TRBD1 (5 bases). Trimming took off 3 bases at V and 1 base at J, with 9 bases between the two ends. The CDR3 consists of 14 residues. Germline loops: CDR1 LGHDT, CDR2 YNNKEL (reference sequence). Here the CDR3 DNA reads TGTGCCAGCAGCCACAGGGACCTTAACTATGGCTACACCTTC. Its translation is CASSHRDLNYGYTF. Filled out from reference TRBV3-1 and TRBJ1-2, the complete variable domain reads DTAVSQTPKYLVTQMGNDKSIKCEQNLGHDTMYWYKQDSKKFLKIMFSYNNKELIINETVPNRFSPKSPDKAHLNLHINSLELGDSAVYFCASSHRDLNYGYTFGSGTRLTVV.

The V call is TRBV5-6, the J call TRBJ2-7; 9 positions match TRBD1. J was trimmed by 3 bases and V by 4 bases; bases with no gene match: 14. The germline V gene has CDR1 SGHDT and CDR2 YYEEEE. The CDR3 consists of 17 residues. This CDR3 reads CASSPLRGTGFNYEQYF. The CDR3 bases are TGTGCCAGCAGCCCCCTTCGGGGGACAGGGTTTAACTACGAGCAGTACTTC.

A single count supports this clonotype. The chain combines TRBV7-8 with TRBJ1-1, with D possibly being TRBD1 (6 bases). Trimming removed 7 bases from V and 6 bases from J, with 24 bases in between. CDR1 is SGHVS, CDR2 FQNEAQ, per germline. This CDR3 contains 16 residues. The DNA for the CDR3 is TGTGCCAGCACCCAAACTCCGGGACATCATCGAGCTGAAGCTTTCTTT. Translated: CASTQTPGHHRAEAFF.

This clonotype has just one count. Being one base from a much bigger clone, this may be a read error. The gene calls are TRBV7-9 and TRBJ2-3, with a possible D match to TRBD2 (6 bases). CDR1 and CDR2 (germline): SEHNR, FQNEAQ (reference sequence). The V and J ends lost 3 bases and 1 base respectively, with 8 bases between them. The CDR3 covers 14 residues. CDR3 sequence reads: CASSFGGGTDTQYF. CDR3 bases: TGTGCCAGCAGCTTTGGCGGGGGCACAGATACGCAGTATTTT. The full variable domain, in which reference TRBV7-9 and TRBJ2-3 provide the parts outside the CDR3, is DTGVSQNPRHKITKRGQNVTFRCDPISEHNRLYWYRQTLGQGPEFLTYFQNEAQLEKSRLLSDRFSAERPKGSFSTLEIQRTEQGDSAMYLCASSFGGGTDTQYFGPGTRLTVL.

This clonotype was seen at least ten times. The chain joins TRBV19 to TRBJ2-7, with D tentatively TRBD1 (6 bases). CDR1 and CDR2 from the germline V gene are LNHDA and SQIVND (reference sequence). The V and J ends lost 4 bases and 1 base respectively, with 8 bases between them. This CDR3 comprises 13 residues. The CDR3 bases are TGTGCCAGTAGTAGCGGACAGTCCTACGAGCAGTACTTC. This sequence encodes CASSSGQSYEQYF.

The chain is built from TRBV20-1 and TRBJ1-6, with D tentatively TRBD1 (5 bases). The CDR3 runs to 15 residues. Germline V lookup: CDR1 DFQATT, CDR2 SNEGSKA (reference sequence). V shed 1 base and J shed 9 bases, with 16 bases lying between them. CDR3 sequence reads: CSARAGGVRTSPLHF. The DNA of the CDR3 is TGCAGTGCTAGAGCGGGGGGGGTCCGTACTTCACCCCTCCACTTT.

This clonotype occurred a few times. The rearrangement joins TRBV7-9 to TRBJ2-1, with D possibly matching TRBD2 (7 bases). This CDR3 comprises 15 residues. Germline CDR1 SEHNR, CDR2 FQNEAQ (reference sequence). V lost 2 bases and J 6 bases, leaving 14 bases between the germline ends. The CDR3 spells CASSLRGASGNEQFF. As DNA, the CDR3 is TGTGCCAGCAGCTTACGGGGGGCTAGCGGCAATGAGCAGTTCTTC.

The CDR3 region is CASSLGGGRDTQYF. CDR3 sequence (DNA): TGTGCCAGCAGTTTGGGGGGGGGCAGGGATACGCAGTATTTT. The chain has TRBV28 and TRBJ2-3; the D gene is possibly TRBD2 (7 bases). V lost 3 bases to trimming and J lost 6 bases, with 13 bases between them. Germline V lookup: CDR1 MDHEN, CDR2 SYDVKM. The length of the CDR3 is 14 residues.

V and J are TRBV30 and TRBJ1-3; D is uncertain. CDR3 length equals 12 residues. V dropped 0 bases and J dropped 4 bases, with 4 bases sitting between them. CDR1 GTSNPN and CDR2 SVGIG come from the germline V gene (reference sequence). CDR3 nucleotides: TGTGCCTGGAGTGTAAGCGGAAACACCATATATTTT. Protein product: CAWSVSGNTIYF.

The rearrangement uses TRBV7-2 and TRBJ2-5; 10 bases agree with TRBD1. Germline CDR1 and CDR2: SGHTA and FQGNSA. The CDR3 contains 16 residues. Losses at the gene ends were 2 bases for V and 7 bases for J; bases not matched to a gene: 10. The chain's CDR3 is CASSLRVLGTGATQYF. CDR3 nucleotides: TGTGCCAGCAGCTTAAGGGTATTGGGGACAGGGGCGACCCAGTACTTC.

This clonotype was picked up many times. The chain carries TRBV20-1 and TRBJ2-1, with D possibly matching TRBD2 (6 bases). In germline, CDR1 is DFQATT, CDR2 SNEGSKA (reference sequence). V lost 0 bases and J 6 bases, leaving 21 bases between the germline ends. CDR3 length: 17 amino acids. The CDR3 reads CSARDPPLAPLRNEQFF. The CDR3 DNA reads TGCAGTGCTAGAGACCCCCCACTAGCCCCTCTACGCAATGAGCAGTTCTTC.

This clonotype has only a few counts. The chain joins TRBV4-1 to TRBJ1-2; D gene ambiguous. The CDR3 loop spans 14 amino acids. Germline CDR1 and CDR2: MGHRA and YSYEKL. Trimming shortened V by 2 bases and J by 4 bases, and 11 bases separated the two germline ends. CDR3 bases: TGCGCCAGCAGCCAAAGTTGGTCTCTCTATGGCTACACCTTC. Its translation is CASSQSWSLYGYTF.

This rearrangement joins TRBV29-1 to TRBJ1-1; no definite D call. Germline CDR1 is SQVTM and CDR2 is ANQGSEA. CDR3 length: 12 residues. V shed 5 bases and J shed 8 bases, with 15 bases lying between them. Here the CDR3 reads CSVTVETREAFF. The DNA of the CDR3 is TGCAGCGTTACAGTGGAAACACGAGAAGCTTTCTTT.

This chain links TRBV28 with TRBJ2-2, with TRBD2 matching over 9 bases. CDR1 is MDHEN and CDR2 is SYDVKM in the germline V gene. Trimming at V came to 7 bases and at J to 2 bases, leaving 8 bases not matched to a gene. The CDR3 spans 16 residues. The CDR3 nucleotides are TGTGCCAGCATCCCCGGGACTAGCCGCAACACCGGGGAGCTGTTTTTT. Its protein is CASIPGTSRNTGELFF.

V usage is TRBV11-3 and J usage is TRBJ2-1; D is possibly TRBD2 (5 bases). Trimming removed 1 base at V and 8 bases at J, with 9 bases between. Looked up from germline, CDR1 is SGHNT and CDR2 is YENEEA. The CDR3 sequence is 13 residues long. DNA of the CDR3: TGTGCCAGCAGCTTAGGGGAGAACCATGAGCAGTTCTTC. Its protein is CASSLGENHEQFF.

This chain uses TRBV25-1 with TRBJ2-7, with D perhaps given as TRBD1 or TRBD2 (5 bases each). The ends were cut back, 0 bases at V and 6 bases at J, with 15 bases in the middle. Germline V gene data show CDR1 as MGHDK and CDR2 as SYGVNS. There are 15 residues in the CDR3. CDR3: CASSEYPEGSVEQYF. DNA of the CDR3: TGTGCCAGCAGTGAATACCCAGAGGGGTCCGTCGAGCAGTACTTC.